The rows below give T cell receptor beta chains drawn from one sample of a study of T cell changes during pregnancy in multiple sclerosis. Sequenced by immunoSEQ multiplex PCR; TCRdb stores in-frame clones only, minus some. This table has approximately 30,000 clones, 80% to 90% appearing once. Sequencing used CD8+ T cells from peripheral blood mononuclear cells, obtained before pregnancy. The receptors here all came from a female donor with multiple sclerosis, enrolled in a pregnancy study. CDR3s leave out the opening cysteine and the closing phenylalanine or tryptophan.

j_gene: TRBJ2-7; v_gene: TRBV5-5; CDR3aa: ASSLGREQY
j_gene: TRBJ2-2; v_gene: TRBV6-1; CDR3aa: ASSAHLETGELF
j_gene: TRBJ2-3; v_gene: TRBV11-3; CDR3aa: ASSLDGGDTQY
j_gene: TRBJ2-3; v_gene: TRBV7-8; CDR3aa: ASSSRRLAGALISSTDTQY
j_gene: TRBJ2-7; v_gene: TRBV18; CDR3aa: ASSPRQGIGEQY
j_gene: TRBJ1-1; v_gene: TRBV25-1; CDR3aa: ASSGILGNTEAF
j_gene: TRBJ2-1; v_gene: TRBV11-2; CDR3aa: ASSLESIPYNEQF
j_gene: TRBJ2-1; v_gene: TRBV10-2; CDR3aa: ASSWTSANEQF
j_gene: TRBJ2-5; v_gene: TRBV6-5; CDR3aa: ASSLLAGGIETQY
j_gene: TRBJ2-6; v_gene: TRBV6-1; CDR3aa: ASNLGDSGANVLT
j_gene: TRBJ2-1; v_gene: TRBV19; CDR3aa: ASSTQGFPNEQF
j_gene: TRBJ1-5; v_gene: TRBV7-6; CDR3aa: ASSLGPGTGNQPQH
j_gene: TRBJ2-7; v_gene: TRBV10-1; CDR3aa: ASSETRGWATYEQY
j_gene: TRBJ1-1; v_gene: TRBV27; CDR3aa: ASSFGMNTEAF
j_gene: TRBJ1-1; v_gene: TRBV6-7; CDR3aa: ASSISTGNTEAF
j_gene: TRBJ2-1; v_gene: TRBV9; CDR3aa: ASSGGGLANNEQF
j_gene: TRBJ1-5; v_gene: TRBV9; CDR3aa: ASSVEDRGQPQH
j_gene: TRBJ2-6; v_gene: TRBV4-1; CDR3aa: ASSQDPFSGANVLT
j_gene: TRBJ2-3; v_gene: TRBV6-1; CDR3aa: ASSETGGRADTQY
j_gene: TRBJ2-2; v_gene: TRBV7-3; CDR3aa: ASSLGTGGATGELF
j_gene: TRBJ2-3; v_gene: TRBV13; CDR3aa: ASSPTGASDTQY
j_gene: TRBJ1-3; v_gene: TRBV6-5; CDR3aa: ASSYFRGTGNTIY
j_gene: TRBJ1-4; v_gene: TRBV14; CDR3aa: ASSQEGEGEGEKLF
j_gene: TRBJ1-3; v_gene: TRBV11-3; CDR3aa: ASSLESFARTGGPGNTIY
j_gene: TRBJ1-5; v_gene: TRBV6-5; CDR3aa: ASSYDRGQGQPQH
j_gene: TRBJ2-1; v_gene: TRBV4-2; CDR3aa: ASAVKSYNEQF
j_gene: TRBJ2-1; v_gene: TRBV28; CDR3aa: ASSFTGPGGGSGSLINYNEQF
j_gene: TRBJ1-2; v_gene: TRBV9; CDR3aa: ASSVGGTVFLNYGYT
j_gene: TRBJ1-2; v_gene: TRBV7-8; CDR3aa: ASSPPDRDFYT
j_gene: TRBJ2-1; v_gene: TRBV30; CDR3aa: AWSVLSNEQF
j_gene: TRBJ2-1; v_gene: TRBV25-1; CDR3aa: ASRAVEQF
j_gene: TRBJ2-2; v_gene: TRBV5-1; CDR3aa: ASRRLQNTGELF
j_gene: TRBJ2-7; v_gene: TRBV7-9; CDR3aa: ASSLVPDFEQY
j_gene: TRBJ2-1; v_gene: TRBV7-3; CDR3aa: ASSRVGGNEQF
j_gene: TRBJ2-2; v_gene: TRBV6-5; CDR3aa: AIGDRDTGELF
j_gene: TRBJ1-1; v_gene: TRBV2; CDR3aa: ASSEGTGDEAF
j_gene: TRBJ1-5; v_gene: TRBV5-8; CDR3aa: ASSRGQGGNQPQH
j_gene: TRBJ2-1; v_gene: TRBV2; CDR3aa: ASNSRDSSYNEQF
j_gene: TRBJ2-1; v_gene: TRBV11-1; CDR3aa: ASSHSGNYNEQF
j_gene: TRBJ1-6; v_gene: TRBV5-1; CDR3aa: ASSLATGNSPLH
j_gene: TRBJ2-3; v_gene: TRBV14; CDR3aa: ASSLRQTSGGDTQY
j_gene: TRBJ2-2; v_gene: TRBV6-5; CDR3aa: ASSYGTGDTGELF
j_gene: TRBJ2-1; v_gene: TRBV4-3; CDR3aa: ASSQDQGSYNEQF
j_gene: TRBJ2-3; v_gene: TRBV13; CDR3aa: ASSLRLAGFTDTQY
j_gene: TRBJ1-3; v_gene: TRBV14; CDR3aa: ASSQVEIHSGNTIY
j_gene: TRBJ2-7; v_gene: TRBV4-2; CDR3aa: ASSQAGPGGNEQY
j_gene: TRBJ2-1; v_gene: TRBV7-3; CDR3aa: ASSLGTSATVNEQF
j_gene: TRBJ1-2; v_gene: TRBV7-9; CDR3aa: ASSLGSDPNYGYT
j_gene: TRBJ2-3; v_gene: TRBV28; CDR3aa: ASSLIAPGTGSDTQY
j_gene: TRBJ2-7; v_gene: TRBV7-9; CDR3aa: ASIGTGTEPYEQY
j_gene: TRBJ2-2; v_gene: TRBV6-5; CDR3aa: ASSWGLDRELF
j_gene: TRBJ2-7; v_gene: TRBV10-3; CDR3aa: AISEDGTSGIRGYYEQY
j_gene: TRBJ2-5; v_gene: TRBV7-9; CDR3aa: ASSSDRYQETQY
j_gene: TRBJ2-1; v_gene: TRBV28; CDR3aa: ASRSGTSGRNEQF
j_gene: TRBJ2-1; v_gene: TRBV27; CDR3aa: ASSPHSGWAGPEQF
j_gene: TRBJ2-1; v_gene: TRBV30; CDR3aa: AWSVEATKEQF
j_gene: TRBJ1-2; v_gene: TRBV5-1; CDR3aa: ASSLASDGYT
j_gene: TRBJ1-1; v_gene: TRBV6-5; CDR3aa: ASSSPGNTEAF